This T cell receptor (beta chain) was profiled in a study of CD8+ T cells in alopecia areata (dated by TCRdb to the late 2010s). General notes on the study: The treated patients, all with moderate-to-severe alopecia areata, were enrolled in an open-label pilot trial of oral tofacitinib given at 5 to 10 mg twice daily. The study used high-throughput TCRbeta sequencing to examine T cell clonal expansion in alopecia areata, in both the C3H/HeJ mouse model and human patients. On the human side, TCRbeta sequencing was run on scalp tissue and on sorted CD4+ and CD8+ peripheral blood T cells from healthy controls and from alopecia areata patients with either patchy or totalis/universalis disease. Clonality in the scalp was compared among normal scalp (n=4), patchy alopecia areata scalp (n=8), and alopecia totalis/universalis scalp (n=8). The RNA source kit depended on sample type: the PAXgene miRNA kit for fixed scalp, the miRNeasy kit for PBMCs, and the RNeasy kit for mouse skin. Biopsies were taken from tofacitinib-treated patients at baseline and at 4 and 24 weeks of treatment, and a later scalp biopsy was taken in several of the tofacitinib-treated patients. immunoSEQ multiplex PCR using 35 Vbeta forward primers and 13 Jbeta reverse primers was used to amplify TCRbeta CDR3 regions. Tofacitinib was given for 6 to 18 months, followed by 6 months of follow-up off drug to assess delayed response and recurrence. In treated patients, disease severity was measured using the SALT score, which gives the percentage of scalp surface area affected. On the study overall, not on this receptor specifically: Because the treated cohort was small and had just a single nonresponder, larger studies are needed to establish links between baseline CD8+ expansion and response. During tofacitinib treatment, many expanded lesional clones stuck around in both scalp and blood, and this persistence may partly explain why relapse happens after treatment is stopped. Compared with normal scalp, lesional scalp had higher clonality and more expanded CD8+ clones, particularly in alopecia totalis/universalis, a pattern that suggests antigenic drive. Shared TCR sequences between patients were less evident than in mice, which may be partly attributable to HLA diversity in the patient population. Scalp TCR repertoire analysis is complicated because resident alphabeta T cells in normal human skin are also sequenced, whereas mouse skin is dominated by gammadelta T cells. Tofacitinib significantly decreased scalp clonality and the number of expanded CD8+ clones among the top 100 scalp clones.

Reading the germline V gene (reference sequence) gives CDR1 GTSNPN and CDR2 SVGIG. The CDR3 sequence holds 13 residues, the cysteine and phenylalanine included. The CDR3 DNA has 39 bases and is translated from base 1. Trimming takes 3 bases from V and 3 bases from J, and the germline ends sit 12 bases apart. The sample's time point label is to be understood as: 24 weeks on oral tofacitinib. In the paper's terms, the treatment or condition label means: oral pan-JAK inhibitor, 5-10 mg twice daily. Lesional scalp punch biopsies and peripheral blood were obtained from alopecia areata patients. PBMCs were separated by density centrifugation and stained for CD3, CD4 and CD8, after which CD4+ and CD8+ T cells were sorted on a FACSAria. Concerning this clone: Its antigen target is currently unknown. No much larger clone exists at a distance of one base, and base qualities are not known.

Library creation used the immunoSEQ multiplex PCR assay. To provide template for TCR sequencing, every sample had RNA extracted and reverse transcribed into cDNA. First-strand cDNA was synthesized with SuperScript III using a 2:1 mix of oligo-dT and random hexamers. A synthetic immune receptor repertoire was used to assess amplification bias, and residual bias was removed computationally. Per the source publication's procedure: Raw reads were preprocessed to remove errors, and CDR3 was defined according to IMGT conventions as the region from the conserved cysteine to phenylalanine. To get clonality, Shannon entropy was normalized by log2 of the number of productive unique TCRs and the result was subtracted from 1. Whether each scalp clone was CD4 or CD8 was inferred by checking scalp TCRbeta sequences against the CD4 and CD8 repertoires from sorted blood. The immuneACCESS repertoire file appears here via TCRdb, limited to in-frame rearrangements. These files lack a portion of the clones; in checked studies, under half of the deficit traces to unresolved V genes, and the cause of the others is not known. V, J and clone size reflect that table, while D and trimming were determined from the DNA. In this sample the table shows 200,000 or so clones, more than 45% of which occur a single time. The top ten hold 5% to 6% of the sample.

The sample consisted of CD4+ T cells sorted from blood, taken at week 24, from a patient treated with tofacitinib. This clonotype originated in a human donor with alopecia areata. This chain is built from TRBV30 and TRBJ2-7; the D gene is perhaps TRBD1 or TRBD2, each of them matching over 5 bases. The CDR3 protein: CAWREGTDYEQYF. The DNA sequence reads TGTGCCTGGAGAGAGGGGACGGACTACGAGCAGTACTTC.